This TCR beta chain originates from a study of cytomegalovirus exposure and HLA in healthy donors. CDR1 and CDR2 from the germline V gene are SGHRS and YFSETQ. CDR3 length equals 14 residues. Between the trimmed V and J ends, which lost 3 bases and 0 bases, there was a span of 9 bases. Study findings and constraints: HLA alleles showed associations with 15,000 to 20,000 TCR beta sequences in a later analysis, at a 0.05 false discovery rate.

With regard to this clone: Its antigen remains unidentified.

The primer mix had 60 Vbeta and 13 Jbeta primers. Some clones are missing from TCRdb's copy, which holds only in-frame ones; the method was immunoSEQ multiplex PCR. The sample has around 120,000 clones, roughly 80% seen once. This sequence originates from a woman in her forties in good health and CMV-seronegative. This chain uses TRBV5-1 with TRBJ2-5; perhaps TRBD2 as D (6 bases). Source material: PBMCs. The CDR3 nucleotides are TGCGCCAGCAGCTCGGCTAGCGACCAAGAGACCCAGTACTTC. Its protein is CASSSASDQETQYF. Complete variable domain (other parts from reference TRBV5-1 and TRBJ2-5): KAGVTQTPRYLIKTRGQQVTLSCSPISGHRSVSWYQQTPGQGLQFLFEYFSETQRNKGNFPGRFSGRQFSNSRSEMNVSTLELGDSALYLCASSSASDQETQYFGPGTRLLVL.